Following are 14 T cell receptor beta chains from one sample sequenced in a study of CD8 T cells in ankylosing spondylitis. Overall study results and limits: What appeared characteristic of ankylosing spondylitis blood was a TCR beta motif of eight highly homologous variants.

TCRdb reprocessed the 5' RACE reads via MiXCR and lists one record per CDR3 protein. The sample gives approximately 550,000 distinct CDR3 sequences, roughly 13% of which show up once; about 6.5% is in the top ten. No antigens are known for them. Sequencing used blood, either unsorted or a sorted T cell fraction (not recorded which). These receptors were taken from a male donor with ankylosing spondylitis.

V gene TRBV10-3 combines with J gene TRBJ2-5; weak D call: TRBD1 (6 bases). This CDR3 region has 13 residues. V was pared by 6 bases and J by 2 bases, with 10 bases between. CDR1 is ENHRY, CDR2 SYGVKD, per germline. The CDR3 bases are TGTGCCATCAGCGAACAGGGTCAAGAGACCCAGTACTTC. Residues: CAISEQGQETQYF.

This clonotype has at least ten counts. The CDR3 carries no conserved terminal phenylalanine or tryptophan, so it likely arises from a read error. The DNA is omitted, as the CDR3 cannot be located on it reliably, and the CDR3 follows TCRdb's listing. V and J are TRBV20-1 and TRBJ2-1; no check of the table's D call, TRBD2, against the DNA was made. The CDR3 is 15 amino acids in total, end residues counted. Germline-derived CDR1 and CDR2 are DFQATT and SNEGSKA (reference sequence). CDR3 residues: CSAPARLAGGQGDVV.

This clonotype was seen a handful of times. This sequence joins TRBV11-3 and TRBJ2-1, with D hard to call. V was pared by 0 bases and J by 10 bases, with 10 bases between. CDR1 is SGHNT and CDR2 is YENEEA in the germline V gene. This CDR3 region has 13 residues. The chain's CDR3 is CASSLDRVGEQFF. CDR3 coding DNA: TGTGCCAGCAGCTTAGATAGGGTCGGGGAGCAGTTCTTC.

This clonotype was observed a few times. The CDR3 DNA reads as TGCAGTGCTGCGGCGCGGGTCACAGATACGCAGTATTTT. Translating gives CSAAARVTDTQYF. This chain links TRBV20-1 with TRBJ2-3, with a tentative D call TRBD2 (5 bases). V was clipped by 5 bases and J by 2 bases, with 11 bases between them. The CDR3 contains 13 residues. CDR1 and CDR2 from the germline V gene are DFQATT and SNEGSKA (reference sequence).

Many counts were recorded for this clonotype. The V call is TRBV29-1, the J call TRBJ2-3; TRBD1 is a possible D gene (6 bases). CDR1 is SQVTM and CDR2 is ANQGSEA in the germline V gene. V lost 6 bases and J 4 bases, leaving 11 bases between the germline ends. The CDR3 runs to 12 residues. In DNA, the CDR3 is TGCAGCGTCAACCCAGGGGCAGATACGCAGTATTTT. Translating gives CSVNPGADTQYF.

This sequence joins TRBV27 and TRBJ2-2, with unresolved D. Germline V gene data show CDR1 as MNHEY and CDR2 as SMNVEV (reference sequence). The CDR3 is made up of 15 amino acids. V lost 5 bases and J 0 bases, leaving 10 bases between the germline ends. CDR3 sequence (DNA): TGTGCCAGCAGTGCCTTCCCCGCGAACACCGGGGAGCTGTTTTTT. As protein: CASSAFPANTGELFF.

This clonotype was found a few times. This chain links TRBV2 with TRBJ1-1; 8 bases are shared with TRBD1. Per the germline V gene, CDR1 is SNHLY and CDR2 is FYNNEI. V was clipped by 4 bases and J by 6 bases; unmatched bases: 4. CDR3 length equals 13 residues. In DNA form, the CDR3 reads TGTGCCAGCAGTGCGGACAGGGCCCCTGAAGCTTTCTTT. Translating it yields CASSADRAPEAFF. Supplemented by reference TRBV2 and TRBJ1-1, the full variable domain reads EPEVTQTPSHQVTQMGQEVILRCVPISNHLYFYWYRQILGQKVEFLVSFYNNEISEKSEIFDDQFSVERPDGSNFTLKIRSTKLEDSAMYFCASSADRAPEAFFGQGTRLTVV.

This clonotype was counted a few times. As DNA, the CDR3 is TGCAGCGTGGGGACTAGCGGAAACTACGAGCAGTACTTC. This encodes CSVGTSGNYEQYF. The gene calls are TRBV29-1 and TRBJ2-7; 11 bases match TRBD2. CDR1 SQVTM and CDR2 ANQGSEA come from the germline V gene. The ends lost 6 bases at V and 3 bases at J; junction bases unmatched: 4. The CDR3 has 13 residues.

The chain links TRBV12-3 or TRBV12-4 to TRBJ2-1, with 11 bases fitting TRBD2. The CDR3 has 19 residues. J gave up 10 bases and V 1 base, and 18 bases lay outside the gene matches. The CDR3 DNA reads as TGTGCCAGCAGTTTAGTCCGTTCTAGGGGACTAGCGGAGACTTTAGAGCAGTTCTTC. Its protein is CASSLVRSRGLAETLEQFF.

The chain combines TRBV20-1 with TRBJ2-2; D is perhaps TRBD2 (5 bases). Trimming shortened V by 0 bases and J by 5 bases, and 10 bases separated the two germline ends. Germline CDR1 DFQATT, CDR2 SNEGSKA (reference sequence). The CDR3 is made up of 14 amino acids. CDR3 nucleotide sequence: TGCAGTGCTAGAGATCGGGAAAGGACCGGGGAGCTGTTTTTT. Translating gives CSARDRERTGELFF.

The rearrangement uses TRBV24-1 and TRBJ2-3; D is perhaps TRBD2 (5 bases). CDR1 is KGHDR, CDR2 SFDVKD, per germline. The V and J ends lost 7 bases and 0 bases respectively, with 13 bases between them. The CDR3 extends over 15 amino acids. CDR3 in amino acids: CATRGPTRSTDTQYF. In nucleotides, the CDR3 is TGTGCCACCAGGGGCCCTACTAGAAGCACAGATACGCAGTATTTT.

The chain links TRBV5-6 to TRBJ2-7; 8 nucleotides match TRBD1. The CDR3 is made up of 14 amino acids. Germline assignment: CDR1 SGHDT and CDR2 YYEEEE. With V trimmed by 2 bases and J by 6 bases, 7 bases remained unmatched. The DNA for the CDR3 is TGTGCCAGCAGCTTAAGGACAGGGTTCTCCGAGCAGTACGTC. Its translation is CASSLRTGFSEQYV.

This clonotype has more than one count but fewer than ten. The CDR3 DNA is TGCGCCAGCAGCAGGGATAGCGGAGACAGTTCCTACGAGCAGTACTTC. Translation gives CASSRDSGDSSYEQYF. This chain links TRBV5-1 with TRBJ2-7, with D maybe TRBD2 (6 bases). V was clipped by 4 bases and J by 1 base, with 18 bases between them. This CDR3 contains 16 residues. Per the germline V gene, CDR1 is SGHRS and CDR2 is YFSETQ.

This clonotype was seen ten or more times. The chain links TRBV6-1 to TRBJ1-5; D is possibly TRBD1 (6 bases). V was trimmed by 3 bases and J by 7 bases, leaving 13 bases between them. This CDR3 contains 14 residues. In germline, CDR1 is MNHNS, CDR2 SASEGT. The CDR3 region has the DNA TGTGCCAGCAGTGATACAGGGTACCGGCAGCCCCAGCATTTT. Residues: CASSDTGYRQPQHF.